These T cell receptor beta chains were read from a single sample in a study of blood T cell repertoires in COVID-19. Assay used: immunoSEQ multiplex PCR; TCRdb lists only in-frame clones, some missing. The sample lists just over 150,000 clones; around 80% were seen once. The sample comprised peripheral blood. The receptors were sampled from a man aged 55-75 years with acute or convalescent COVID-19. Both conserved end residues are part of each CDR3. The order of the fields is clone size, J gene, V gene, D gene, CDR3 DNA, CDR3 protein. The D gene is left open where the match is weak. The listing skips clone size in some rows; elsewhere it reads once, few, many or a size class.

clone size: few; J gene: TRBJ2-7; V gene: TRBV5-1; D gene: TRBD2; CDR3 DNA: TGCGCCAGCAGCTCGGGGACTAGCGGGCTTTCCTACGAGCAGTACTTC; CDR3 protein: CASSSGTSGLSYEQYF
clone size: -; J gene: TRBJ1-2; V gene: TRBV14; D gene: TRBD1; CDR3 DNA: TGTGCCAGCAGCCAAGCGGGGACAGGGGGCTATGGCTACACCTTC; CDR3 protein: CASSQAGTGGYGYTF
clone size: -; J gene: TRBJ1-1; V gene: TRBV24-1; D gene: TRBD1; CDR3 DNA: TGTGCCACCAGTGACTCGCGGACAGGCTGGACTGAAGCTTTCTTT; CDR3 protein: CATSDSRTGWTEAFF
clone size: few; J gene: TRBJ2-2; V gene: TRBV6-5; D gene: -; CDR3 DNA: TGTGCCAGCAGACGGGGGACCGGGGAGCTGTTTTTT; CDR3 protein: CASRRGTGELFF
clone size: -; J gene: TRBJ2-1; V gene: TRBV4-3; D gene: TRBD2; CDR3 DNA: TGCGCCAGCAGCCCCCAACTAGCGGACAATTACAATGAGCAGTTCTTC; CDR3 protein: CASSPQLADNYNEQFF
clone size: -; J gene: TRBJ2-3; V gene: TRBV10-3; D gene: TRBD2; CDR3 DNA: TGTGCCTCCAGGGATCGAAGCGGGGGGGCGACAGATACGCAGTATTTT; CDR3 protein: CASRDRSGGATDTQYF
clone size: -; J gene: TRBJ2-3; V gene: TRBV3-1/TRBV3-2; D gene: TRBD2; CDR3 DNA: TGTGCCAGCAGCTACTCTAGCGGGGGGGCCCCGCAGTATTTT; CDR3 protein: CASSYSSGGAPQYF
clone size: once; J gene: TRBJ2-1; V gene: TRBV2; D gene: -; CDR3 DNA: TGTGCCACCGGTACTCCGAGGAATGAGCAGTTCTTC; CDR3 protein: CATGTPRNEQFF
clone size: -; J gene: TRBJ1-2; V gene: TRBV7-2; D gene: -; CDR3 DNA: TGTGCCAGCAGCCCGGGGATAACTAACTATGGCTACACCTTC; CDR3 protein: CASSPGITNYGYTF
clone size: few; J gene: TRBJ1-2; V gene: TRBV5-1; D gene: TRBD1; CDR3 DNA: TGCGCCAGCAGCTCGGAAGGACAGGGGGATGGCTACACCTTC; CDR3 protein: CASSSEGQGDGYTF
clone size: once; J gene: TRBJ2-3; V gene: TRBV4-2; D gene: TRBD2; CDR3 DNA: TGTGCCAGCAGCCGGACTTTAGCGGGGGCTGATACGCAGTATTTT; CDR3 protein: CASSRTLAGADTQYF
clone size: -; J gene: TRBJ1-5; V gene: TRBV6-2/TRBV6-3; D gene: TRBD1; CDR3 DNA: TGTGCCAGCAGTTCGGTACAGGGGGTTATGCAGCCCCAGCATTTT; CDR3 protein: CASSSVQGVMQPQHF
clone size: -; J gene: TRBJ2-3; V gene: TRBV30; D gene: -; CDR3 DNA: TGTGCCTGGGGGCCCAGCGGCACAGATACGCAGTATTTT; CDR3 protein: CAWGPSGTDTQYF
clone size: -; J gene: TRBJ1-6; V gene: TRBV7-8; D gene: TRBD1; CDR3 DNA: TGTGCCAGCAGCTTACCCGCGGGTATAACAGGGGTTAATTCACCCCTCCACTTT; CDR3 protein: CASSLPAGITGVNSPLHF
clone size: -; J gene: TRBJ2-5; V gene: TRBV9; D gene: TRBD1; CDR3 DNA: TGTGCCAGCAGCGCATGGACAGGACAAGAGACCCAGTACTTC; CDR3 protein: CASSAWTGQETQYF
clone size: -; J gene: TRBJ1-6; V gene: TRBV9; D gene: -; CDR3 DNA: TGTGCCAGCAGCGTAGCGCAGGGTCAGTCACCCCTCCACTTT; CDR3 protein: CASSVAQGQSPLHF
clone size: once; J gene: TRBJ2-1; V gene: TRBV9; D gene: TRBD2; CDR3 DNA: TGTGCCAGCAGCGTCTCCCTAGCGGGAGGCTCCTACAATGAGCAGTTCTTC; CDR3 protein: CASSVSLAGGSYNEQFF
clone size: -; J gene: TRBJ1-2; V gene: TRBV18; D gene: -; CDR3 DNA: TGTGCCAGCTCACCAGACAGAAGTTATGGCTACACCTTC; CDR3 protein: CASSPDRSYGYTF
clone size: few; J gene: TRBJ1-5; V gene: TRBV5-1; D gene: TRBD1; CDR3 DNA: TGCGCCAGCAGCTTGGGGACAGGGGGCGTGCAGCCCCAGCATTTT; CDR3 protein: CASSLGTGGVQPQHF
clone size: -; J gene: TRBJ1-1; V gene: TRBV5-1; D gene: -; CDR3 DNA: TGCGCCAGCAGCTTCCAGGGGTTGTCTGAAGCTTTCTTT; CDR3 protein: CASSFQGLSEAFF
clone size: -; J gene: TRBJ2-1; V gene: TRBV7-6; D gene: TRBD2; CDR3 DNA: TGTGCCAGCAGCCCAAGACTAGCGGGAGGAAATGAGCAGTTCTTC; CDR3 protein: CASSPRLAGGNEQFF
clone size: -; J gene: TRBJ2-3; V gene: TRBV6-2/TRBV6-3; D gene: -; CDR3 DNA: TGTGCCAGCAGTTACGGGCTAGTTAGGACTACAGATACGCAGTATTTT; CDR3 protein: CASSYGLVRTTDTQYF
clone size: -; J gene: TRBJ2-4; V gene: TRBV5-4; D gene: -; CDR3 DNA: TGTGCCAGCAGCTTGGACACCCAAAACATTCAGTACTTC; CDR3 protein: CASSLDTQNIQYF
clone size: -; J gene: TRBJ2-1; V gene: TRBV19; D gene: TRBD1; CDR3 DNA: TGTGCCAGTACCGGGACAGGGGGTTTCAATGAGCAGTTCTTC; CDR3 protein: CASTGTGGFNEQFF
clone size: -; J gene: TRBJ2-2; V gene: TRBV5-1; D gene: -; CDR3 DNA: TGCGCCAGCAGTAGGGGACAGAACACCGGGGAGCTGTTTTTT; CDR3 protein: CASSRGQNTGELFF
clone size: -; J gene: TRBJ2-7; V gene: TRBV11-2; D gene: -; CDR3 DNA: TGTGCCAGCAGCCGAGACTACGAGCAGTACTTC; CDR3 protein: CASSRDYEQYF